What follows describes a single T cell receptor (beta chain). Its antigen is undetermined. These data originate in a study of lymphopenia after photon versus proton radiotherapy. Study observations and caveats: After lymphocyte nadir, photon-treated repertoires showed oligoclonal expansion, especially CD8+ Temra. Proton therapy kept repertoires fairly stable, unlike photons, which gained effector/memory cells. Better survival with proton therapy was suggested as possible, not demonstrated.

Clones were read by immunoSEQ multiplex PCR, and TCRdb kept only the in-frame ones, dropping some. Of roughly 13,000 clones listed, 88% are singletons. Germline V gives CDR1 MNHNY, CDR2 SVGAGI (reference sequence). Trimming took off 2 bases at V and 1 base at J, with 14 bases between the two ends. This CDR3 is built from 16 residues. Sequenced material: peripheral blood, taken from a patient treated with photon-based radiotherapy. This clonotype originated in a man aged 55 to 70 with pancreatic cancer. The V and J genes are TRBV6-6 and TRBJ1-1; the D is unclear. The CDR3 region is CASSYNSQTGNTEAFF. CDR3 sequence (DNA): TGTGCCAGCAGTTACAACTCCCAGACTGGGAACACTGAAGCTTTCTTT.